The sequence of this T cell receptor beta chain was determined in a study of T cell changes during pregnancy in multiple sclerosis. The table came from immunoSEQ multiplex PCR; TCRdb's copy has only in-frame clones and leaves some out. The table shows fewer than 25,000 clones, with 85% to 90% occurring only once. This CDR3 is 14 amino acids long. J gave up 7 bases and V 8 bases, and 11 bases lay outside the gene matches. Germline V lookup: CDR1 MDHEN, CDR2 SYDVKM. The receptor's source is a female donor with multiple sclerosis, enrolled in a pregnancy study. The sample consisted of CD8+ T cells from peripheral blood mononuclear cells, taken in the first trimester of pregnancy. The chain uses TRBV28 and TRBJ2-1; TRBD2 agrees at 7 bases. DNA for the CDR3: TGTGCCAGCCTTGGGCTAGCGGAGGGGAATGAGCAGTTCTTC. As protein: CASLGLAEGNEQFF.